The next 20 T cell receptor beta chains were all read from a single sample in a study of shared clonotypes between healthy human individuals. TCRdb keeps only in-frame clones here, not all; method: immunoSEQ multiplex PCR. The sample lists around 100,000 clones, around two thirds seen once, with approximately 25% in the top ten. Sequenced material: memory CD8+ T cells sorted from blood. Subset reported: CD45RO+ cells pooled with CCR7-negative TemRA cells. Source of these receptors: a young woman in good health.

The chain uses TRBV6-4 and TRBJ2-2, with 8 bases that match TRBD2. CDR3 length: 14 amino acids. With 7 bases clipped from V and 4 bases from J, the junction kept 5 bases outside the gene matches. The V gene's germline CDR1 is MRHNA and CDR2 SNTAGT. The CDR3 DNA sequence: TGTGCCAGCAAGGCGGGGGGCTCCACCGGGGAGCTGTTTTTT. This gives the protein CASKAGGSTGELFF.

This clone was detected only a few times. V gene TRBV2 combines with J gene TRBJ1-5; TRBD1 aligns across 8 bases. This CDR3 has 11 residues. V was clipped by 6 bases and J by 15 bases; unmatched bases: 7. Germline CDR1 SNHLY, CDR2 FYNNEI. CDR3 residues: CASRRDRLPHF. CDR3 sequence (DNA): TGTGCCAGCAGGAGGGACAGGCTACCGCATTTT.

The chain has TRBV7-8 and TRBJ2-5; D not certain. The J call may be faulty, since TRBJ2-7 better matches the DNA end. Germline CDR1 SGHVS, CDR2 FQNEAQ. The CDR3 totals 13 residues. The CDR3: CASSLQMSYEQYF. The CDR3, as DNA: TGTGCCAGCAGCCTTCAGATGTCCTACGAGCAGTACTTC.

This chain uses TRBV6-1 with TRBJ2-1; the D is unclear. Germline V gene sequence: CDR1 MNHNS, CDR2 SASEGT. Trimming stripped 4 bases from V and 8 bases from J, with 15 bases between. The CDR3 contains 14 residues. The DNA for the CDR3 is TGTGCCAGCAGTGCCTCCACCAGTTCTGATGAGCAGTTCTTC. Amino acid sequence: CASSASTSSDEQFF.

The rearrangement uses TRBV13 and TRBJ2-7; D unresolved. Per germline, CDR1 PRHDT and CDR2 FYEKMQ (reference sequence). This CDR3 contains 14 residues. V was cut by 3 bases and J by 0 bases, with 9 bases left in between. CDR3 loop: CASSLSAGSYEQYF. The CDR3 DNA reads as TGTGCCAGCAGCTTGTCGGCAGGCTCCTACGAGCAGTACTTC.

This chain links TRBV5-6 with TRBJ1-2; D is undetermined. The CDR3 consists of 14 residues. Trimming cost V 0 bases and J 3 bases, with 9 bases left between them. Germline V gene lookup returns CDR1 SGHDT and CDR2 YYEEEE. The CDR3 sequence is CASSLGDGYYGYTF. Here the CDR3 DNA reads TGTGCCAGCAGCTTGGGAGACGGGTACTATGGCTACACCTTC.

This clone was recorded a few times. This sequence joins TRBV7-9 and TRBJ2-1; no firm D call. V shed 0 bases and J shed 4 bases, with 7 bases lying between them. The germline CDR1 and CDR2 sequences are SEHNR and FQNEAQ (reference sequence). This CDR3 is 14 amino acids long. The CDR3, as DNA: TGTGCCAGCAGCTTAGCGTCGTATTACAATGAGCAGTTCTTC. It specifies CASSLASYYNEQFF.

In regard to this clone: A much larger clone lies one base from this, so it may be a read error. The chain recombines TRBV25-1 with TRBJ1-2; D is perhaps TRBD1 (5 bases). This CDR3 contains 12 residues. CDR1 MGHDK and CDR2 SYGVNS come from the germline V gene. The V end lost 2 bases, the J end lost 4 bases, and 5 bases lay between the germline ends. The CDR3 is CASSEGGYGYTF. As DNA, the CDR3 is TGTGCCAGCAGTGAAGGGGGCTATGGCTACACCTTC.

The rearrangement uses TRBV29-1 and TRBJ1-2, with 9 bases lining up with TRBD1. The CDR3 loop spans 14 amino acids. After removal of 4 bases from V and 4 bases from J, the junction contained 7 bases not matched to a gene. Germline V lookup: CDR1 SQVTM, CDR2 ANQGSEA. The CDR3 DNA reads TGCAGCGTTGGAGGGACAGGGAATCGCTATGGCTACACCTTC. Protein: CSVGGTGNRYGYTF.

The CDR3 nucleotides read TGTGCCAGCAGTGAAACAGGGAGCACAGATACGCAGTATTTT. It codes for CASSETGSTDTQYF. The chain has TRBV6-1 and TRBJ2-3, with a tentative D call TRBD1 (6 bases). The CDR3 spans 14 residues. V was clipped by 2 bases and J by 0 bases, with 6 bases between them. Germline V gene lookup returns CDR1 MNHNS and CDR2 SASEGT.

There are a few counts of this clone. This chain links TRBV28 with TRBJ2-6; D unclear. CDR1 and CDR2 (germline): MDHEN, SYDVKM. There are 16 residues in the CDR3. Trimming cost V 3 bases and J 0 bases, with 9 bases left between them. The CDR3 DNA follows: TGTGCCAGCAGTTTTGGGCCAGCCTCTGGGGCCAACGTCCTGACTTTC. Translation: CASSFGPASGANVLTF.

This chain joins TRBV19 and TRBJ1-4, with TRBD1 matching 9 bases. V dropped 6 bases and J dropped 0; count of bases not matched to a gene: 14. Germline CDR1 LNHDA, CDR2 SQIVND (reference sequence). This CDR3 is built from 19 residues. DNA for the CDR3: TGTGCCAGTAGGCAAGACCCTTCGACAGGGGGTGCAACTAATGAAAAACTGTTTTTT. As protein: CASRQDPSTGGATNEKLFF.

The rearrangement uses TRBV21-1 and TRBJ2-2; the tabulated D call, TRBD2, remains unverified against the DNA. TRBV21-1 is a pseudogene. The CDR3 has 14 residues. CDR3 DNA: TGTGCCATCAAGACTGACGGCCGGTCCGGGGAGCTGTTTTTT. Protein: CAIKTDGRSGELFF.

The J gene is TRBJ2-1, the V gene TRBV4-1; 9 nucleotides align to TRBD2. Germline V gene sequence: CDR1 MGHRA, CDR2 YSYEKL. The J segment lost 0 bases and the V segment lost 0 bases, leaving 15 bases of the junction unmatched. This CDR3 is 21 amino acids long. The CDR3 coding sequence is TGCGCCAGCAGCCAAGAATACGCGGGAGGGCGGGGGCCGAGCTCCTACAATGAGCAGTTCTTC. Translating gives CASSQEYAGGRGPSSYNEQFF.

This clone was counted ten times or more. The chain joins TRBV7-8 to TRBJ1-1; 8 bases match TRBD1. Losses at the gene ends were 1 base for V and 0 bases for J; bases not matched to a gene: 7. CDR3 length: 17 amino acids. Germline CDR1 SGHVS, CDR2 FQNEAQ. The CDR3 loop is CASSLGARGQVNTEAFF. The CDR3 DNA reads TGTGCCAGCAGCTTAGGGGCCAGGGGGCAGGTGAACACTGAAGCTTTCTTT.

The rearrangement links TRBV7-2 to TRBJ2-7; 9 positions agree with TRBD2. The CDR3 is 17 residues long. The V and J ends lost 6 bases and 0 bases, in that order; junction bases with no gene match: 12. Germline CDR1 SGHTA, CDR2 FQGNSA. The CDR3 DNA is TGTGCCAGCAGGGTTCTAGCGGGAATGACAACCTCCTACGAGCAGTACTTC. Residues: CASRVLAGMTTSYEQYF.

This clone was detected only once. The genes are TRBV5-1 and TRBJ2-7; D is perhaps TRBD2 (5 bases). The V end lost 0 bases, the J end lost 2 bases, and 12 bases lay between the germline ends. Per germline, CDR1 SGHRS and CDR2 YFSETQ. This CDR3 is 15 amino acids long. The CDR3 DNA sequence: TGCGCCAGCAGCTTGGACGGGGAAGGAGCCTACGAGCAGTACTTC. Translated, it gives CASSLDGEGAYEQYF.

This chain uses TRBV9 with TRBJ1-2, with D hard to call. Trimming cost V 3 bases and J 5 bases, with 2 bases left between them. Germline CDR1 and CDR2: SGDLS and YYNGEE. The CDR3 runs to 10 residues. The CDR3, as DNA: TGTGCCAGCAGCGGTTATGGCTACACCTTC. Translated, it gives CASSGYGYTF.

This clone was counted at least ten times. V gene TRBV5-6 combines with J gene TRBJ2-7; the match to TRBD2 covers 11 bases. V was clipped by 3 bases and J by 3 bases; unmatched bases: 8. The CDR3 runs to 16 residues. CDR1 SGHDT and CDR2 YYEEEE come from the germline V gene. The CDR3 protein is CASSSGPGLAVYEQYF. The CDR3 bases are TGTGCCAGCAGCTCGGGACCGGGACTAGCGGTCTACGAGCAGTACTTC.

The table lists this clone with a count of one. The chain combines TRBV18 with TRBJ2-7, with D perhaps TRBD1 (6 bases). V lost 2 bases and J lost 3, with 17 bases in between. CDR3 size: 16 residues. Germline assignment: CDR1 KGHSH and CDR2 LQKENI. In DNA form, the CDR3 reads TGTGCCAGCTCACCAGAGTGGGGGCCGGGTTTCTACGAGCAGTACTTC. It is translated as CASSPEWGPGFYEQYF.